Below are 14 T cell receptor beta chains sequenced from a single sample in a study of shared clonotypes between healthy human individuals (dated by TCRdb to 2020 to 2022). Library preparation employed the immunoSEQ multiplex PCR assay. TCRdb obtained this table from immuneACCESS and retained in-frame rearrangements with V and J assigned. These tables miss some clones; where compared with another copy, unresolved V genes account for less than half of the shortfall, and the remainder is unexplained. In all, the sample holds approximately 1.5 million clones, and 95% to 99% of those were seen once. The ten biggest clones cover roughly 0.42% of the sample. Sequencing was done on a sample of naive CD4+ T cells sorted from blood. The cell subset or site label, as the study defines it: CD45RA+ positively selected. These receptors originate from a young man in good health.

The chain employs TRBV9 and TRBJ2-1; 7 nucleotides agree with TRBD2. The V segment lost 2 bases and the J segment 4 bases; nucleotides outside the gene matches: 6. This CDR3 is built from 15 residues. Germline lookup yields CDR1 SGDLS and CDR2 YYNGEE. The CDR3 here is CASSVHSGSYNEQFF. The CDR3 DNA sequence: TGTGCCAGCAGCGTTCATAGCGGGTCATACAATGAGCAGTTCTTC.

The chain employs TRBV6-1 and TRBJ2-5, with TRBD1 identical over 7 bases. The germline V gene encodes CDR1 MNHNS and CDR2 SASEGT. This CDR3 region has 15 residues. Trimming removed 6 bases from V and 1 base from J; junction bases left unmatched: 8. The chain's CDR3 is CASSTGATVQETQYF. CDR3 nucleotide sequence: TGTGCCAGCAGCACAGGGGCGACGGTCCAAGAGACCCAGTACTTC.

The chain carries TRBV7-7 and TRBJ2-5; no firm D call. Germline assignment: CDR1 SSHAT and CDR2 FNYEAQ (reference sequence). V lost 5 bases and J 7 bases, leaving 14 bases between the germline ends. The CDR3 is 13 amino acids. CDR3 nucleotides: TGTGCCAGCAGCCAATCTAGGGAAATGACCCAGTACTTC. Translation gives CASSQSREMTQYF.

The V and J genes are TRBV29-1 and TRBJ1-2; D gene uncertain. The CDR3 contains 14 residues. V was cut by 7 bases and J by 6 bases, with 21 bases left in between. Germline loops: CDR1 SQVTM, CDR2 ANQGSEA. CDR3 sequence reads: CSAQPKQLLDGYTF. In nucleotides, the CDR3 is TGCAGCGCCCAACCAAAACAATTATTGGATGGCTACACCTTC. The full variable domain, its missing parts supplied by reference TRBV29-1 and TRBJ1-2, is SAVISQKPSRDICQRGTSLTIQCQVDSQVTMMFWYRQQPGQSLTLIATANQGSEATYESGFVIDKFPISRPNLTFSTLTVSNMSPEDSSIYLCSAQPKQLLDGYTFGSGTRLTVV.

The rearrangement links TRBV5-4 to TRBJ1-1; D call uncertain. This CDR3 contains 14 residues. The V gene's germline CDR1 is SGHNT and CDR2 YYREEE (reference sequence). V lost 4 bases and J lost 0, with 10 bases in between. CDR3: CASSISILNTEAFF. The CDR3 DNA follows: TGTGCCAGCAGCATTAGTATACTGAACACTGAAGCTTTCTTT.

The genes are TRBV6-5 and TRBJ2-7; D unclear. Trimming removed 7 bases from V and 3 bases from J, with 7 bases in between. The CDR3 consists of 11 residues. From germline, CDR1 is MNHEY and CDR2 SVGAGI. Here the CDR3 DNA reads TGTGCCAGCAAGGAAGGCTACGAGCAGTACTTC. This translates into CASKEGYEQYF.

The chain combines TRBV5-1 with TRBJ2-2; a weak D match, TRBD1 (6 bases). V shed 5 bases and J shed 10 bases, with 24 bases lying between them. Germline assignment: CDR1 SGHRS and CDR2 YFSETQ. The CDR3 length is 16 residues. The CDR3 sequence is CASRPLPGHQTEELFF. Here the CDR3 DNA reads TGCGCCAGCAGGCCCCTACCGGGACACCAAACGGAGGAGCTGTTTTTT.

To note about this clone: Other DNA sequences from this sample encode an identical CDR3 as well. The rearrangement joins TRBV18 to TRBJ1-5; D is uncertain. The CDR3 sequence is 14 residues long. Trimming cost V 3 bases and J 1 base, with 7 bases left between them. Germline CDR1 reads KGHSH; CDR2 reads LQKENI. CDR3 sequence: CASSPVGSNQPQHF. For the CDR3, the DNA is TGTGCCAGCTCACCGGTTGGAAGCAATCAGCCCCAGCATTTT.

V and J are TRBV5-5 and TRBJ2-3; D is perhaps TRBD2 (5 bases). This CDR3 spans 14 amino acids. V shed 4 bases and J shed 4 bases, with 13 bases lying between them. Germline assignment: CDR1 SGHKS and CDR2 YYEKEE (reference sequence). The CDR3: CASSGRDRPDTQYF. In nucleotides, the CDR3 is TGTGCCAGCAGCGGCCGGGATCGCCCAGATACGCAGTATTTT.

This clone was detected once. The CDR3 coding sequence is TGCGCCAGCAACAAAGACGCGGTCGTCGATGAGCAGTTCTTC. It yields the protein CASNKDAVVDEQFF. The chain is built from TRBV5-1 and TRBJ2-1; D not certain. The CDR3 length is 14 residues. CDR1 is SGHRS and CDR2 is YFSETQ in the germline V gene. The V end lost 6 bases, the J end lost 8 bases, and 18 bases lay between the germline ends. Combining the CDR3 with reference TRBV5-1 and TRBJ2-1 gives the whole variable domain KAGVTQTPRYLIKTRGQQVTLSCSPISGHRSVSWYQQTPGQGLQFLFEYFSETQRNKGNFPGRFSGRQFSNSRSEMNVSTLELGDSALYLCASNKDAVVDEQFFGPGTRLTVL.

V usage is TRBV5-1 and J usage is TRBJ2-5; 9 nucleotides align to TRBD1. CDR1 and CDR2 (germline): SGHRS, YFSETQ. V gave up 4 bases and J gave up 7 bases; unmatched junction bases: 14. CDR3 length: 16 amino acids. As DNA, the CDR3 is TGCGCCAGCAGCCCTCCACAGGGGGCGAGCTTGGGGACCCAGTACTTC. As protein: CASSPPQGASLGTQYF.

In the case of this clone: This CDR3 is also generated by other DNA sequences in the sample. The CDR3 nucleotides are TGTGCCAGCAGCTTAGCGGGACAAGGGACAGATACGCAGTATTTT. Residues: CASSLAGQGTDTQYF. The V and J genes are TRBV7-9 and TRBJ2-3, with a tentative D call TRBD1 (6 bases). There are 15 residues in the CDR3. Germline V gene lookup returns CDR1 SEHNR and CDR2 FQNEAQ (reference sequence). V was clipped by 0 bases and J by 3 bases, with 10 bases between them.

This chain connects TRBV4-3 to TRBJ1-4; 10 positions agree with TRBD1. There are 16 residues in the CDR3. Germline V gene sequence: CDR1 LGHNA, CDR2 YSLEER. With V trimmed by 0 bases and J by 3 bases, 1 base remained unmatched. The CDR3, as DNA: TGCGCCAGCAGCCAAGATGGACAGGGGGCTAATGAAAAACTGTTTTTT. Amino acids: CASSQDGQGANEKLFF.

This clone has just one count. Other DNA sequences within the sample encode an identical CDR3. The chain employs TRBV15 and TRBJ1-5, with D hard to call. The V gene's germline CDR1 is LNHNV and CDR2 YYDKDF (reference sequence). V was clipped by 0 bases and J by 5 bases, with 11 bases between them. The CDR3 covers 15 residues. The CDR3, as DNA: TGTGCCACCAGCAGAGATGCAGGAGGTTATCAGCCCCAGCATTTT. Protein: CATSRDAGGYQPQHF.